This entry is about one TCR beta chain. V lost 1 base and J lost 1, with 10 bases in between. The CDR3 is made up of 15 amino acids. Germline V lookup: CDR1 LGHNA, CDR2 YNFKEQ. The sample originates from a study of response to subunit inactivated influenza vaccine. TCRdb reprocessed the RT-PCR reads via MiXCR and lists one record per CDR3 protein. The sample consists of 500,000 to 600,000 distinct CDR3 sequences, under 9% of them appearing once. This sequence originates from a man aged 45 to 70 who received an inactivated influenza vaccine. The sample was PBMCs from blood, taken 23 months after vaccination. The gene calls are TRBV4-2 and TRBJ2-5, with D possibly being TRBD2 (5 bases). The CDR3 sequence is CASSQGSSGQETQYF. CDR3 sequence (DNA): TGTGCCAGCAGCCAAGGTTCAAGCGGCCAAGAGACCCAGTACTTC.